One sample yielded the 15 T cell receptor beta chains listed below, sequenced in a study of blood T cell repertoires in COVID-19. Some clones are missing from TCRdb's copy, which holds only in-frame ones; the method was immunoSEQ multiplex PCR. The sample lists roughly 150,000 clones; roughly 90% were seen once. Input material: peripheral blood. These receptors all stem from a man in his sixties with active or convalescent COVID-19.

The V and J genes are TRBV19 and TRBJ1-2; maybe TRBD1 (5 bases). Per the germline V gene, CDR1 is LNHDA and CDR2 is SQIVND (reference sequence). V lost 3 bases, J lost 0 bases, and 14 bases lay in between. The CDR3 runs to 16 residues. Written as DNA, the CDR3 is TGTGCCAGTAGTATTATGGGGGGTCGAGCTAACTATGGCTACACCTTC. Translation gives CASSIMGGRANYGYTF.

The rearrangement joins TRBV7-9 to TRBJ1-6; 11 nucleotides agree with TRBD1. The J segment lost 5 bases and the V segment lost 4 bases, leaving 7 bases of the junction unmatched. Per the germline V gene, CDR1 is SEHNR and CDR2 is FQNEAQ (reference sequence). This CDR3 comprises 17 residues. The CDR3 is CASSSTRDRGNNSPLHF. The CDR3 bases are TGTGCCAGCAGCTCGACCAGGGACAGGGGGAATAATTCACCCCTCCACTTT. Together with reference TRBV7-9 and TRBJ1-6, the CDR3 gives the full variable domain: DTGVSQNPRHKITKRGQNVTFRCDPISEHNRLYWYRQTLGQGPEFLTYFQNEAQLEKSRLLSDRFSAERPKGSFSTLEIQRTEQGDSAMYLCASSSTRDRGNNSPLHFGNGTRLTVT.

J is TRBJ2-1 and V is TRBV3-1 (or the pseudogene TRBV3-2), with D uncertain. The CDR3 is made up of 16 amino acids. The V end was cut by 1 base, the J end by 4 bases, with 14 bases between. In germline, CDR1 is LGHDT, CDR2 YNNKEL (reference sequence). CDR3 in DNA: TGTGCCAGCAGCCAAGCTCCGGGTCCCCCTTACAATGAGCAGTTCTTC. Its protein is CASSQAPGPPYNEQFF.

The CDR3 bases are TGTGCCAGCAGTTACGACAGGGAAAGTTCACCCCTCCACTTT. Translating gives CASSYDRESSPLHF. The chain joins TRBV6-5 to TRBJ1-6; TRBD1 matches at 7 bases. Trimming took 2 bases from V and 9 from J; bases not matched to a gene: 4. CDR1 and CDR2 (germline): MNHEY, SVGAGI. This CDR3 has 14 residues.

This chain uses TRBV7-9 with TRBJ1-1; possibly TRBD1 for D (5 bases). Germline loops: CDR1 SEHNR, CDR2 FQNEAQ (reference sequence). The CDR3 runs 13 residues. The V gene lost 5 bases and the J gene lost 1 base, with 8 bases spanning the gap. The CDR3, as DNA: TGTGCCAGCAGCGTAGACAGGAACACTGAAGCTTTCTTT. Residues: CASSVDRNTEAFF.

This rearrangement joins TRBV10-1 to TRBJ2-4; 8 positions match TRBD1. The CDR3 extends over 14 amino acids. Germline trimming cut 3 bases from V and 4 bases from J; bases unmatched to any gene: 2. CDR1 WNHNN and CDR2 SYGVQD come from the germline V gene (reference sequence). This chain's CDR3 is CASSDGTGKNIQYF. The CDR3 DNA reads TGCGCCAGCAGTGATGGGACAGGAAAAAACATTCAGTACTTC.

The chain uses TRBV7-9 and TRBJ1-3, with a weak D call TRBD1 (6 bases). Per germline, CDR1 SEHNR and CDR2 FQNEAQ (reference sequence). The CDR3 has 14 amino acids. V lost 6 bases and J lost 6, with 15 bases in between. The CDR3 loop is CASRYGQSPNTIYF. The CDR3 region has the DNA TGTGCCAGCAGATATGGACAGTCACCAAACACCATATATTTT.

The rearrangement links TRBV6-6 to TRBJ1-2, with D possibly TRBD1 on 6 matching bases. V lost 7 bases and J lost 3, with 9 bases in between. The CDR3 totals 12 residues. The germline V gene has CDR1 MNHNY and CDR2 SVGAGI (reference sequence). CDR3 sequence: CASKGEYYGYTF. The CDR3 region has the DNA TGTGCCAGCAAGGGGGAGTACTATGGCTACACCTTC.

The chain uses TRBV23-1 and TRBJ1-1; tentative D call: TRBD1 (5 bases). TRBV23-1 counts as an open reading frame of uncertain function. V was clipped by 2 bases and J by 5 bases, with 15 bases between them. The CDR3 is made up of 15 amino acids. The CDR3, as DNA: TGCGCCAGCAGTCAAGATAGGGGTCGAGAGACTGAAGCTTTCTTT. Protein sequence: CASSQDRGRETEAFF.

The rearrangement links TRBV11-3 to TRBJ2-1, with 7 bases that match TRBD1. The CDR3 is made up of 14 amino acids. Germline CDR1 is SGHNT and CDR2 is YENEEA. Trimming cost V 7 bases and J 8 bases; bases outside gene matches: 11. For the CDR3, the DNA is TGTGCCAGCACCGAGGGGGCCCTCTTCCATGAGCAGTTCTTC. Its protein is CASTEGALFHEQFF.

This sequence joins TRBV2 and TRBJ1-6; 9 bases line up with TRBD1. The V segment lost 4 bases and the J segment 9 bases; nucleotides outside the gene matches: 7. CDR3 length: 15 amino acids. Germline loops: CDR1 SNHLY, CDR2 FYNNEI. The CDR3 is CASSGRGQGGSPLHF. In DNA, the CDR3 is TGTGCCAGCAGTGGGCGGGGACAGGGTGGTTCACCCCTCCACTTT.

The chain carries TRBV28 and TRBJ2-6, with D uncertain. This CDR3 region has 15 residues. Germline-derived CDR1 and CDR2 are MDHEN and SYDVKM. Trimming pared 7 bases from V and 0 bases from J, leaving 10 bases between. The CDR3 nucleotides read TGTGCCAGCATTCCACACAGCTCTGGGGCCAACGTCCTGACTTTC. Translated, it gives CASIPHSSGANVLTF. The whole variable domain, filled in from reference TRBV28 and TRBJ2-6, reads DVKVTQSSRYLVKRTGEKVFLECVQDMDHENMFWYRQDPGLGLRLIYFSYDVKMKEKGDIPEGYSVSREKKERFSLILESASTNQTSMYLCASIPHSSGANVLTFGAGSRLTVL.

The V gene is TRBV28, the J gene TRBJ2-3, with 9 bases matching TRBD1. Germline V gene sequence: CDR1 MDHEN, CDR2 SYDVKM. Unmatched junction bases numbered 12, after V lost 6 bases and J lost 5 bases. The CDR3 runs 16 residues. CDR3 in DNA: TGTGCCAGCAGGCCCTACGGGACAGGGATTGAAGATACGCAGTATTTT. Translating gives CASRPYGTGIEDTQYF. Together with reference TRBV28 and TRBJ2-3, the CDR3 gives the full variable domain: DVKVTQSSRYLVKRTGEKVFLECVQDMDHENMFWYRQDPGLGLRLIYFSYDVKMKEKGDIPEGYSVSREKKERFSLILESASTNQTSMYLCASRPYGTGIEDTQYFGPGTRLTVL.

The rearrangement uses TRBV28 and TRBJ1-6; 7 bases line up with TRBD1. The CDR3 totals 15 residues. Germline V gene lookup returns CDR1 MDHEN and CDR2 SYDVKM. With V trimmed by 6 bases and J by 7 bases, 9 bases remained unmatched. The CDR3 here is CASRPSRGSNSPLHF. CDR3 DNA sequence: TGTGCCAGCAGACCAAGCAGGGGGTCGAATTCACCCCTCCACTTT.

This chain joins TRBV10-2 and TRBJ2-7; TRBD2 matches at 13 bases. Trimming cost V 2 bases and J 4 bases; bases outside gene matches: 2. CDR3 length: 15 amino acids. Per germline, CDR1 WSHSY and CDR2 SAAADI. CDR3 in DNA: TGCGCCAGCAGTGAGGGACTAGCGGGAGTTTACGAGCAGTACTTC. Translation: CASSEGLAGVYEQYF.